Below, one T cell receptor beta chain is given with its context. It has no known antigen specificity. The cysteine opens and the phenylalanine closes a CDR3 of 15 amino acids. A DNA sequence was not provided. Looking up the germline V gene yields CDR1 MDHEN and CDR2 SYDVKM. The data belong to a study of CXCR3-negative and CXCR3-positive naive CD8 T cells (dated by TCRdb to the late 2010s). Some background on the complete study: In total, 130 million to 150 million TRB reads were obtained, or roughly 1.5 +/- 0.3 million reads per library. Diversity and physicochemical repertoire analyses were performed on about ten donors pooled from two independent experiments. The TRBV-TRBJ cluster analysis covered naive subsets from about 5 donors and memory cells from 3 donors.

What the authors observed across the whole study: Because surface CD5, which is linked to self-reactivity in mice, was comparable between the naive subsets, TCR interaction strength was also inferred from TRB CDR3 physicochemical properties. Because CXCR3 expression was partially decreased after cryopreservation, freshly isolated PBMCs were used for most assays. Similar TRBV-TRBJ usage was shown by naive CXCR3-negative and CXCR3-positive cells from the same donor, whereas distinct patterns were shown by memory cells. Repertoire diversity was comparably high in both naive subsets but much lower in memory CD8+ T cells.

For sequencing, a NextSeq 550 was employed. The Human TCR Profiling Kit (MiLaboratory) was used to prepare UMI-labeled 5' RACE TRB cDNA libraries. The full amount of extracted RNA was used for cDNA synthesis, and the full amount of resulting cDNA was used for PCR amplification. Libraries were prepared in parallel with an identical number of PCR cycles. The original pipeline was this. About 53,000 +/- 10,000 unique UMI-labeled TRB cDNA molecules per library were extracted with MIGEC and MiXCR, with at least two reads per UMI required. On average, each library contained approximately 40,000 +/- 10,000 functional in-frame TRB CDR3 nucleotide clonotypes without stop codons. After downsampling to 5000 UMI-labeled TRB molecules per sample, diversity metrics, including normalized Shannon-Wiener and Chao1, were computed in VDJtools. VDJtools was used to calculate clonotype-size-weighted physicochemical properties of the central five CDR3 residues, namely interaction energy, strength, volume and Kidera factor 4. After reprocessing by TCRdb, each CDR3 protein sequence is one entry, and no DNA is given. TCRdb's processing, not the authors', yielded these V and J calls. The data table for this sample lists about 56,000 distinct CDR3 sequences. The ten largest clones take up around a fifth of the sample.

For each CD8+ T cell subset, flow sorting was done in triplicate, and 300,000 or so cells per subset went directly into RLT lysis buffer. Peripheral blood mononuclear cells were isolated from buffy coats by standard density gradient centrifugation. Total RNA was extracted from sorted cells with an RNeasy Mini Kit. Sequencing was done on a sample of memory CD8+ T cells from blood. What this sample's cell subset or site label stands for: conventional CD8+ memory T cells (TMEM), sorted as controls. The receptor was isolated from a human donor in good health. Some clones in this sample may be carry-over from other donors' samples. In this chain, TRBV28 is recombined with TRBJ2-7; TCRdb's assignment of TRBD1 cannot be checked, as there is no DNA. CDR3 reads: CASSLEGDINYEPYF.